This T cell receptor beta chain derives from a study of blood T cell repertoires in COVID-19. Germline assignment: CDR1 LNHDA and CDR2 SQIVND (reference sequence). The CDR3 sequence is 15 residues long. V lost 6 bases to trimming and J lost 4 bases, with 16 bases between them. Assay used: immunoSEQ multiplex PCR; TCRdb lists only in-frame clones, some missing. The data show about 270,000 clones, about 91% seen once. The source of this sequence is a woman in her thirties or forties with acute COVID-19. The chain joins TRBV19 to TRBJ2-1, with D tentatively TRBD1 (5 bases). What was sequenced was PBMCs or T cells enriched from blood (not recorded which). For the CDR3, the DNA is TGTGCCAGTAGAGCTGACATTGGGGCGTACAATGAGCAGTTCTTC. This codes for CASRADIGAYNEQFF.